This T cell receptor (beta chain) was sequenced in a study of control samples from healthy donors and cancer patients. Here immunoSEQ multiplex PCR was the method, and the copy in TCRdb shows in-frame clones only, minus some. This table holds approximately 170,000 clones, roughly nine tenths found once. The CDR3 has 13 residues. Looked up from germline, CDR1 is LNHDA and CDR2 is SQIVND (reference sequence). Trimming removed 2 bases from V and 8 bases from J, with 9 bases in between. The specimen sequenced was blood. This receptor was taken from a man under 40 in good health. This rearrangement joins TRBV19 to TRBJ1-4, with D unresolved. The CDR3 nucleotides read TGTGCCAGTAGTATATCCGGGTGGGAAAAACTGTTTTTT. It codes for CASSISGWEKLFF. Using reference TRBV19 and TRBJ1-4 for the parts outside the CDR3, the full variable domain is DGGITQSPKYLFRKEGQNVTLSCEQNLNHDAMYWYRQDPGQGLRLIYYSQIVNDFQKGDIAEGYSVSREKKESFPLTVTSAQKNPTAFYLCASSISGWEKLFFGSGTQLSVL.